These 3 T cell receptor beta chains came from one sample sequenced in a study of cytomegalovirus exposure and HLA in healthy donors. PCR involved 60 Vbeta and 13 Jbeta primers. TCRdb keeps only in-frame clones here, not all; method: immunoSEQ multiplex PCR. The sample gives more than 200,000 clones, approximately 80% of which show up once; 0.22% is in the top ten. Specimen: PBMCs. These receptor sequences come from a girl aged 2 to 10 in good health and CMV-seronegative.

DNA of the CDR3: TGCGCCAGCAGCTTGAGGTCAGGGGGGTCCTATGGCTACACCTTC. It codes for CASSLRSGGSYGYTF. The chain has TRBV5-1 and TRBJ1-2, with TRBD1 matching over 7 bases. Germline V gene lookup returns CDR1 SGHRS and CDR2 YFSETQ. The CDR3 loop spans 15 amino acids. V shed 1 base and J 4 bases; nucleotides not matched to a gene: 7.

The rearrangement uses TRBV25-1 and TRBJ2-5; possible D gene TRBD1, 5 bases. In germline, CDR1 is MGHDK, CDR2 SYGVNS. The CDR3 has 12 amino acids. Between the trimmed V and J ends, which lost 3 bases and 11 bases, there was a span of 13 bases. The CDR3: CASSDSGYEQYF. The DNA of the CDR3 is TGTGCCAGCAGTGACTCAGGGTATGAGCAGTACTTC.

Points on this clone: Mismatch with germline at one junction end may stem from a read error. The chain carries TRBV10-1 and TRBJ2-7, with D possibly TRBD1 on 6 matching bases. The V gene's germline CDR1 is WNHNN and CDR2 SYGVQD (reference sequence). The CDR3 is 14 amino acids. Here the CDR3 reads CASSESQGPYEQCF. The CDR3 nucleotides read TGCGCCAGCAGTGAGTCACAGGGCCCCTACGAGCAGTGCTTC.